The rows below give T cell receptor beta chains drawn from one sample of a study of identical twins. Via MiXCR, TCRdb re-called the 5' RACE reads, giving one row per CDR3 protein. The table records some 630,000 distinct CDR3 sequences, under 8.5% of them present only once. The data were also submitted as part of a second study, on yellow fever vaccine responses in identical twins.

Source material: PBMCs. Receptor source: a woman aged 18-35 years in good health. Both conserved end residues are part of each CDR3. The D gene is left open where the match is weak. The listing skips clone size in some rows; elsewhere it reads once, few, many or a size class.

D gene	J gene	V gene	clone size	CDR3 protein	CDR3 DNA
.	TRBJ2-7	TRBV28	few	CASPSGQRLTRSYEQYF	TGTGCCAGTCCCTCGGGACAACGTCTCACGAGGTCCTACGAGCAGTACTTC
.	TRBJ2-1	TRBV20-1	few	CSAERGGLNEQFF	TGCAGTGCCGAGAGGGGGGGCCTGAATGAGCAGTTCTTC
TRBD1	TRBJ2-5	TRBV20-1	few	CSATGTANEETQYF	TGCAGTGCAACCGGGACAGCGAACGAAGAGACCCAGTACTTC
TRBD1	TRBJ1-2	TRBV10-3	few	CAISAGQAWSGYTF	TGTGCCATCAGTGCGGGACAGGCTTGGTCGGGCTACACCTTC
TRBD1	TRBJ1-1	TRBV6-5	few	CASSSGTGGLRNTEAFF	TGTGCCAGCAGTTCTGGGACAGGGGGCTTGAGGAACACTGAAGCTTTCTTT
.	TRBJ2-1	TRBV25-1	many	CASSERYGNNEQFF	TGTGCCAGCAGTGAACGGTACGGGAACAATGAGCAGTTCTTC
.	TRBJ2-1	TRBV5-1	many	CASSLGGFVRNEQFF	TGCGCCAGCAGCTTGGGAGGGTTCGTGAGGAATGAGCAGTTCTTC
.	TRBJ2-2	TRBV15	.	CATRVTENTGELFF	TGTGCCACCAGAGTGACAGAAAACACCGGGGAGCTGTTTTTT
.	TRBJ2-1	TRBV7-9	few	CASSLDLGGEQFF	TGTGCCAGCAGCTTAGATCTGGGCGGTGAGCAGTTCTTC
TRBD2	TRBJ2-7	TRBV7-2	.	CASSSPGTSVSYEQYF	TGTGCCAGCAGTTCCCCCGGGACTAGCGTTTCCTACGAGCAGTACTTC
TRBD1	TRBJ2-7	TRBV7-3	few	CASSSPGTGVYEQYF	TGTGCCAGCAGCTCCCCAGGGACAGGGGTCTACGAGCAGTACTTC
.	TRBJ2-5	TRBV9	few	CASSGRSPGEETQYF	TGTGCCAGCAGCGGCCGATCCCCCGGTGAAGAGACCCAGTACTTC
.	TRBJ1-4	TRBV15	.	CATSRGTLANEKLFF	TGTGCCACCAGCAGAGGTACACTGGCTAATGAAAAACTGTTTTTT
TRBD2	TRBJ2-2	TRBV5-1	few	CASTISGVGTGELFF	TGCGCCAGCACCATAAGCGGGGTGGGCACCGGGGAGCTGTTTTTT
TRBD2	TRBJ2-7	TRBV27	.	CASSRLAGGGSYEQYF	TGTGCCAGCAGTAGGCTAGCGGGAGGGGGATCCTACGAGCAGTACTTC
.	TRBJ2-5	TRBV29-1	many	CSASSGGGETQYF	TGCAGCGCCAGCTCAGGGGGGGGGGAGACCCAGTACTTC
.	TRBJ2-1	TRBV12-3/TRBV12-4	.	CASSLRQVNNEQFF	TGTGCCAGCAGTTTACGGCAGGTAAACAATGAGCAGTTCTTC
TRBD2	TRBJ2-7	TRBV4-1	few	CASSQPTSGSRYEQYF	TGCGCCAGCAGCCAACCCACTAGCGGGAGTCGATACGAGCAGTACTTC
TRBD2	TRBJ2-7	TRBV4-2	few	CASSQELAGGTYEQYF	TGTGCCAGCAGCCAAGAACTAGCGGGTGGGACGTACGAGCAGTACTTC
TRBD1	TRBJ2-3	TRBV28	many	CASVGQGGTDTQYF	TGTGCCAGCGTCGGACAGGGGGGCACAGATACGCAGTATTTT
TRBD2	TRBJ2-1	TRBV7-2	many	CASSPGLAVQFF	TGTGCCAGCAGCCCTGGGCTAGCGGTGCAGTTCTTC
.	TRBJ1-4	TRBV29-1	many	CSALPGTGEKLFF	TGCAGCGCCTTGCCGGGAACGGGAGAAAAACTGTTTTTT
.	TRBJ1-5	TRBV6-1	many	CASTPSIDTPQHF	TGTGCCAGCACCCCCTCAATCGACACGCCCCAGCATTTT
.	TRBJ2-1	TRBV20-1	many	CSASGQYNEQFF	TGCAGTGCTAGCGGGCAGTACAATGAGCAGTTCTTC
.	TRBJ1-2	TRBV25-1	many	CASSEQQNYGYTF	TGTGCCAGCAGCGAGCAGCAGAACTATGGCTACACCTTC
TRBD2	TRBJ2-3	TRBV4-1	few	CASRKELAGGPSTDTQYF	TGCGCCAGCAGAAAGGAACTAGCGGGGGGGCCTAGCACAGATACGCAGTATTTT
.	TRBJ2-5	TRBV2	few	CASSGSLGSRETQYF	TGTGCCAGCAGTGGCTCCCTGGGTAGCAGAGAGACCCAGTACTTC
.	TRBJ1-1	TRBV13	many	CASSLDPAQAFF	TGTGCCAGCAGCTTAGATCCAGCTCAAGCTTTCTTT
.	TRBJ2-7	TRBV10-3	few	CAISDTGYEQYF	TGTGCCATCAGTGATACAGGATACGAGCAGTACTTC
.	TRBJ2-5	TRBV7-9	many	CASSPDLNQETQYF	TGTGCCAGCAGCCCCGATTTGAACCAAGAGACCCAGTACTTC
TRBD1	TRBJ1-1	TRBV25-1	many	CASSAITGQLNTEAFF	TGTGCCAGCAGTGCGATAACGGGACAGTTGAACACTGAAGCTTTCTTT
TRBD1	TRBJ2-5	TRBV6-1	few	CASSNRQGQETQYF	TGTGCCAGCAGTAATAGACAGGGCCAAGAGACCCAGTACTTC
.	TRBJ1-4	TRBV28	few	CATGAANEKLFF	TGTGCCACCGGGGCTGCTAATGAAAAACTGTTTTTT
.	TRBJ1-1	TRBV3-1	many	CASSHLTRREAFF	TGTGCCAGCAGCCACCTAACACGGCGTGAAGCTTTCTTT
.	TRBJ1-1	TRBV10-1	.	CASSESMNTEAFF	TGCGCCAGCAGTGAGTCGATGAACACTGAAGCTTTCTTT
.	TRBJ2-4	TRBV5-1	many	CASSQEGDSKNIQYF	TGCGCCAGCAGCCAGGAGGGGGATTCAAAAAACATTCAGTACTTC
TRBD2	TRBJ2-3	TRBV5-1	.	CASSLAWTSWMDTQYF	TGCGCCAGCAGCTTGGCGTGGACTAGCTGGATGGATACGCAGTATTTT
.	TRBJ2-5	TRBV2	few	CASSEGGGIGWATQYF	TGTGCCAGCAGTGAGGGCGGCGGGATTGGGTGGGCGACCCAGTACTTC
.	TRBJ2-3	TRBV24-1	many	CATSELAVGGGTTDTQYF	TGTGCCACCAGTGAGTTGGCTGTGGGGGGTGGAACCACAGATACGCAGTATTTT
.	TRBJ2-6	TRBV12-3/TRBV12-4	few	CASTGAPTGANVLTF	TGTGCCAGCACTGGGGCGCCGACTGGGGCCAACGTCCTGACTTTC
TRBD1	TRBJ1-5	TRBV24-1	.	CATSGDRGALGGPQHF	TGTGCCACCAGTGGTGACAGGGGGGCCCTAGGTGGGCCCCAGCATTTT